The clone carrying this T cell receptor beta chain occurred many times. Its antigen is undetermined. This record comes from a study of T cell repertoires in cytomegalovirus infection. Study summary: Peptides in the study included HLA-C-restricted and HLA-B-restricted CMV epitopes. The public TCR beta signatures pointed to both CMV infection and matching HLA type. Findings of the study overall: Dominating the ex vivo response were TCR beta clonotypes that were CMV-specific and HLA-C-restricted.

The V end lost 1 base, the J end lost 0 bases, and 8 bases lay between the germline ends. Germline V gene lookup returns CDR1 SGHTA and CDR2 FQGNSA. The length of the CDR3 is 15 residues. TCRdb used MiXCR to reprocess the reads, holding one entry per CDR3 protein. The data hold about 770,000 distinct CDR3 sequences, with roughly 29% observed a single time. This rearrangement joins TRBV7-2 to TRBJ2-3, with no clear D. The receptor comes from a human donor in good health (CMV status not recorded). Some clones in this sample may be carry-over from other donors' samples. The input for sequencing was cultured CD8+ T cells from PBMCs, taken from culture after CMV antigen stimulation. The CDR3 spells CASSLDYLSTDTQYF. The CDR3 coding sequence is TGTGCCAGCAGCTTAGACTACCTTAGCACAGATACGCAGTATTTT.